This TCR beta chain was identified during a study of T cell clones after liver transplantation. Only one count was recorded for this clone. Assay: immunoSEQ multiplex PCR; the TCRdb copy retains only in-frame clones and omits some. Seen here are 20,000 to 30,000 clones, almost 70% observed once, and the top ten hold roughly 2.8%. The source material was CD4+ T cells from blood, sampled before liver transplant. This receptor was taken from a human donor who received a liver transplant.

The CDR3 here is CASNQWSKSEAFF. CDR3 coding DNA: TGTGCCAGCAATCAATGGTCGAAGTCTGAAGCTTTCTTT. The V gene is TRBV13, the J gene TRBJ1-1, with D uncertain. The germline gives CDR1 PRHDT, CDR2 FYEKMQ (reference sequence). Trimming stripped 7 bases from V and 6 bases from J, with 15 bases between. The CDR3 sequence is 13 residues long.